Below, 26 T cell receptor beta chains from the same sample are listed, as sequenced in a study of beta chain features in type 1 diabetes. The whole isolated RNA underwent reverse transcription, so sequencing captured expressed TCRB transcripts. The repertoire was sequenced with immunoSEQ multiplex PCR; TCRdb's copy has only in-frame clones and lacks some. The sample shows some 19,000 clones, around 50% of them seen only once. The specimen sequenced was stem cell memory CD4+ T cells from blood. These receptors were collected from a man aged 18 to 29 in good health.

This clone has more than one count but fewer than ten. The chain has TRBV29-1 and TRBJ2-3, with 9 bases matching TRBD1. CDR3 length: 16 amino acids. Trimming cost V 4 bases and J 6 bases; bases outside gene matches: 14. Germline V CDR1 and CDR2: SQVTM, ANQGSEA. The CDR3 DNA is TGCAGCGTTGTGCCCGGAGCCGTCACAGGGGGCGATACGCAGTATTTT. Translation gives CSVVPGAVTGGDTQYF.

The rearrangement uses TRBV7-9 and TRBJ1-2, with TRBD1 as a possible D gene (5 bases). Per germline, CDR1 SEHNR and CDR2 FQNEAQ (reference sequence). The V end lost 3 bases, the J end lost 1 base, and 9 bases lay between the germline ends. The CDR3 totals 14 residues. CDR3 in amino acids: CASSLGGNNYGYTF. The CDR3 DNA sequence: TGTGCCAGCAGCTTGGGGGGGAATAACTATGGCTACACCTTC. The variable domain in full, completed from reference TRBV7-9 and TRBJ1-2, reads DTGVSQNPRHKITKRGQNVTFRCDPISEHNRLYWYRQTLGQGPEFLTYFQNEAQLEKSRLLSDRFSAERPKGSFSTLEIQRTEQGDSAMYLCASSLGGNNYGYTFGSGTRLTVV.

The chain carries TRBV10-3 and TRBJ2-5; TRBD1 matches at 7 bases. The length of the CDR3 is 13 residues. The J segment lost 2 bases and the V segment lost 10 bases, leaving 7 bases of the junction unmatched. CDR1 and CDR2 from the germline V gene are ENHRY and SYGVKD. The CDR3 DNA reads as TGTGCCACCTTACAGGGGAAACAAGAGACCCAGTACTTC. This translates into CATLQGKQETQYF.

The genes are TRBV10-3 and TRBJ2-1; D is unresolved. Germline V gene data show CDR1 as ENHRY and CDR2 as SYGVKD. The CDR3 has 14 amino acids. The CDR3 DNA sequence: TGTGGGAAACCGGAGAAAACGTCCTACAATGAGCAGTTCTTC. As protein: CGKPEKTSYNEQFF.

This clone was counted only a few times. V usage is TRBV10-3 and J usage is TRBJ2-5; maybe TRBD2 (6 bases). Trimming pared 4 bases from V and 3 bases from J, leaving 12 bases between. In germline, CDR1 is ENHRY, CDR2 SYGVKD. The CDR3 totals 14 residues. CDR3 loop: CAISVWGGEETQYF. DNA for the CDR3: TGTGCCATCAGTGTTTGGGGCGGGGAAGAGACCCAGTACTTC.

This clone was observed a handful of times. CDR3 in DNA: TGTGCCAGCAGCCAGTCAGCCTACGAGCAGTACTTC. Its protein product is CASSQSAYEQYF. The rearrangement links TRBV14 to TRBJ2-7; D uncertain. The CDR3 spans 12 residues. Germline assignment: CDR1 SGHDN and CDR2 FVKESK. V was cut by 3 bases and J by 2 bases, with 5 bases left in between. Full variable domain (rest looked up from reference TRBV14 and TRBJ2-7): EAGVTQFPSHSVIEKGQTVTLRCDPISGHDNLYWYRRVMGKEIKFLLHFVKESKQDESGMPNNRFLAERTGGTYSTLKVQPAELEDSGVYFCASSQSAYEQYFGPGTRLTVT.

The chain employs TRBV7-7 and TRBJ2-1, with 13 bases identical to TRBD2. In germline, CDR1 is SSHAT, CDR2 FNYEAQ (reference sequence). The CDR3 length is 15 residues. The J segment lost 6 bases and the V segment lost 3 bases, leaving 2 bases of the junction unmatched. The chain's CDR3 is CASSLGLAGTNEQFF. CDR3 bases: TGTGCCAGCAGCTTGGGACTAGCGGGGACCAATGAGCAGTTCTTC.

The rearrangement uses TRBV28 and TRBJ1-5, with 9 bases fitting TRBD1. Germline CDR1 reads MDHEN; CDR2 reads SYDVKM. The ends lost 4 bases at V and 2 bases at J; junction bases unmatched: 6. The length of the CDR3 is 16 residues. The CDR3 loop reads CASSSDRGGGNQPQHF. The DNA of the CDR3 is TGTGCCAGCAGTTCGGACAGGGGAGGTGGCAATCAGCCCCAGCATTTT.

In its sample, this clone was seen a few times. CDR3 residues: CASTSRDTSYEQYF. The CDR3 nucleotides are TGTGCCAGCACCTCAAGGGACACAAGCTACGAGCAGTACTTC. V gene TRBV7-8 combines with J gene TRBJ2-7; D is possibly TRBD1 (6 bases). Germline lookup yields CDR1 SGHVS and CDR2 FQNEAQ. This CDR3 region has 14 residues. Trimming pared 7 bases from V and 3 bases from J, leaving 16 bases between.

The chain couples TRBV7-9 to TRBJ2-5; D is possibly TRBD2 (6 bases). V dropped 5 bases and J dropped 5 bases, with 15 bases sitting between them. The CDR3 is 14 residues long. Germline CDR1 is SEHNR and CDR2 is FQNEAQ (reference sequence). The CDR3 nucleotides read TGTGCCAGCAGCCGACCTGGGGGGTGGGAGACCCAGTACTTC. It specifies CASSRPGGWETQYF.

The sample holds a few counts of this clone. The chain employs TRBV5-1 and TRBJ2-1, with 13 bases aligning to TRBD2. V lost 1 base and J lost 10; bases outside the gene matches: 5. The CDR3 spans 15 residues. In germline, CDR1 is SGHRS, CDR2 YFSETQ. In DNA form, the CDR3 reads TGCGCCAGCAGCTTGCAGGGACTAGCGGGATGGGAGCAGTTCTTC. Amino acid sequence: CASSLQGLAGWEQFF. Using reference TRBV5-1 and TRBJ2-1 for the parts outside the CDR3, the full variable domain is KAGVTQTPRYLIKTRGQQVTLSCSPISGHRSVSWYQQTPGQGLQFLFEYFSETQRNKGNFPGRFSGRQFSNSRSEMNVSTLELGDSALYLCASSLQGLAGWEQFFGPGTRLTVL.

The V gene is TRBV10-3, the J gene TRBJ2-2; 8 nucleotides agree with TRBD2. Germline CDR1 is ENHRY and CDR2 is SYGVKD. The CDR3 is 13 residues long. V lost 8 bases to trimming and J lost 7 bases; unmatched junction nucleotides: 6. This CDR3 reads CAIEAGDGGELFF. The CDR3 nucleotides are TGTGCCATCGAAGCGGGAGACGGCGGGGAGCTGTTTTTT.

The chain has TRBV7-2 and TRBJ2-2; D call uncertain. Germline CDR1 reads SGHTA; CDR2 reads FQGNSA. Trimming removed 5 bases from V and 7 bases from J, with 14 bases in between. The CDR3 length is 14 residues. The CDR3 DNA reads TGTGCCAGCAGCCTAGTGATTCGAGACGGGGAGCTGTTTTTT. This encodes CASSLVIRDGELFF.

This clone was counted a few times. The rearrangement links TRBV18 to TRBJ1-4, with D unclear. Germline V gene lookup returns CDR1 KGHSH and CDR2 LQKENI. V dropped 0 bases and J dropped 2 bases, with 7 bases sitting between them. The CDR3 loop spans 15 amino acids. The CDR3 region is CASSPPWETNEKLFF. The CDR3 DNA reads TGTGCCAGCTCACCACCCTGGGAGACTAATGAAAAACTGTTTTTT. Combining the CDR3 with reference TRBV18 and TRBJ1-4 gives the whole variable domain NAGVMQNPRHLVRRRGQEARLRCSPMKGHSHVYWYRQLPEEGLKFMVYLQKENIIDESGMPKERFSAEFPKEGPSILRIQQVVRGDSAAYFCASSPPWETNEKLFFGSGTQLSVL.

The V and J genes are TRBV7-2 and TRBJ1-6; tentatively, D is TRBD1 (5 bases). The CDR3 runs 15 residues. Germline loops: CDR1 SGHTA, CDR2 FQGNSA. V was cut by 0 bases and J by 10 bases, with 13 bases left in between. The CDR3 spells CASSLAGQGNSPLHF. CDR3 coding DNA: TGTGCCAGCAGCTTAGCAGGCCAGGGCAACTCACCCCTCCACTTT.

The chain uses TRBV6-6 and TRBJ1-1; D not certain. CDR1 is MNHNY, CDR2 SVGAGI, per germline (reference sequence). This CDR3 has 16 amino acids. The V gene lost 0 bases and the J gene lost 2 bases, with 13 bases spanning the gap. CDR3 loop: CASSYSYAYGNTEAFF. CDR3 nucleotide sequence: TGTGCCAGCAGTTACTCGTACGCCTATGGTAACACTGAAGCTTTCTTT.

The gene calls are TRBV30 and TRBJ2-5; unclear D gene. In germline, CDR1 is GTSNPN, CDR2 SVGIG (reference sequence). There are 12 residues in the CDR3. The germline V and J ends were trimmed by 1 base and 1 base, with 4 bases remaining between them. The CDR3 bases are TGTGCCTGGAGTGACTTCCAAGAGACCCAGTACTTC. This translates into CAWSDFQETQYF. Together with reference TRBV30 and TRBJ2-5, the CDR3 gives the full variable domain: SQTIHQWPATLVQPVGSPLSLECTVEGTSNPNLYWYRQAAGRGLQLLFYSVGIGQISSEVPQNLSASRPQDRQFILSSKKLLLSDSGFYLCAWSDFQETQYFGPGTRLLVL.

In its sample, this clone was seen a few times. In DNA form, the CDR3 reads TGTGCCTGGCGCTCGAGTTCCTCCTCCTACGAGCAGTACTTC. This translates into CAWRSSSSSYEQYF. The chain joins TRBV30 to TRBJ2-7; D unclear. This CDR3 comprises 14 residues. V was cut by 5 bases and J by 0 bases, with 14 bases left in between. Germline-derived CDR1 and CDR2 are GTSNPN and SVGIG (reference sequence).

The chain is built from TRBV7-9 and TRBJ1-4; the match to TRBD1 covers 7 bases. This CDR3 is 14 amino acids long. Germline CDR1 is SEHNR and CDR2 is FQNEAQ (reference sequence). With 7 bases clipped from V and 5 bases from J, the junction kept 7 bases outside the gene matches. This chain's CDR3 is CASMAGTANEKLFF. Written as DNA, the CDR3 is TGTGCCAGCATGGCCGGGACAGCGAATGAAAAACTGTTTTTT.

V is TRBV9 and J is TRBJ2-1; TRBD2 aligns across 12 bases. V lost 2 bases and J lost 2; bases outside the gene matches: 8. Germline lookup yields CDR1 SGDLS and CDR2 YYNGEE. This CDR3 is built from 18 residues. CDR3 residues: CASSVDLAGGLTYNEQFF. CDR3 in DNA: TGTGCCAGCAGCGTCGACCTAGCGGGGGGGCTTACCTACAATGAGCAGTTCTTC.

This chain joins TRBV7-2 and TRBJ2-3; D remains ambiguous. V was shortened by 5 bases and J by 3 bases, with 15 bases between the two germline ends. CDR1 and CDR2 (germline): SGHTA, FQGNSA. The CDR3 consists of 15 residues. This CDR3 reads CASSKAAPGTDTQYF. The CDR3 nucleotides are TGTGCCAGCAGCAAAGCCGCCCCCGGGACAGATACGCAGTATTTT.

This clone occurred a few times. This chain connects TRBV5-1 to TRBJ2-5; a possible D gene is TRBD2 (5 bases). The V gene's germline CDR1 is SGHRS and CDR2 YFSETQ. The V end was cut by 0 bases, the J end by 4 bases, with 13 bases between. CDR3 length: 15 amino acids. Here the CDR3 reads CASSLAPPRGETQYF. CDR3 nucleotide sequence: TGCGCCAGCAGCTTGGCCCCCCCCCGGGGAGAGACCCAGTACTTC. The complete variable domain, with remaining parts taken from reference TRBV5-1 and TRBJ2-5, reads KAGVTQTPRYLIKTRGQQVTLSCSPISGHRSVSWYQQTPGQGLQFLFEYFSETQRNKGNFPGRFSGRQFSNSRSEMNVSTLELGDSALYLCASSLAPPRGETQYFGPGTRLLVL.

This chain links TRBV7-9 with TRBJ1-5, with 7 bases fitting TRBD1. The J segment lost 0 bases and the V segment lost 6 bases, leaving 11 bases of the junction unmatched. The CDR3 length is 17 residues. Germline lookup yields CDR1 SEHNR and CDR2 FQNEAQ (reference sequence). The CDR3 loop reads CASSSGWDSNSNQPQHF. For the CDR3, the DNA is TGTGCCAGCAGTTCAGGGTGGGACAGCAATAGCAATCAGCCCCAGCATTTT.

The chain joins TRBV6-5 to TRBJ2-7, with D possibly matching TRBD1 (6 bases). V was trimmed by 6 bases and J by 3 bases, leaving 12 bases between them. The CDR3 has 13 amino acids. Germline-derived CDR1 and CDR2 are MNHEY and SVGAGI. The CDR3 DNA is TGTGCCAGCAGCCGGGACAACATCTACGAGCAGTACTTC. Its translation is CASSRDNIYEQYF.

The V call is TRBV5-5, the J call TRBJ2-5; 7 bases fit TRBD1. With V trimmed by 4 bases and J by 1 base, 4 bases remained unmatched. This CDR3 region has 14 residues. CDR1 and CDR2 (germline): SGHKS, YYEKEE (reference sequence). CDR3 bases: TGTGCCAGCAGCATTCGGGACAGCCAAGAGACCCAGTACTTC. Encoded protein: CASSIRDSQETQYF. The full variable domain, its missing parts supplied by reference TRBV5-5 and TRBJ2-5, is DAGVTQSPTHLIKTRGQQVTLRCSPISGHKSVSWYQQVLGQGPQFIFQYYEKEERGRGNFPDRFSARQFPNYSSELNVNALLLGDSALYLCASSIRDSQETQYFGPGTRLLVL.

The CDR3 sequence: CASSIRLAGEQFF. DNA for the CDR3: TGTGCCAGTAGTATCCGGCTAGCAGGTGAGCAGTTCTTC. The rearrangement joins TRBV19 to TRBJ2-1; perhaps TRBD2 as D (5 bases). V was pared by 3 bases and J by 9 bases, with 12 bases between. Germline V gene lookup returns CDR1 LNHDA and CDR2 SQIVND (reference sequence). This CDR3 is 13 amino acids long.